Below are 10 T cell receptor beta chains sequenced from a single sample in a study of cytomegalovirus exposure and HLA in healthy donors. Researchers ran the PCR with 60 Vbeta and 13 Jbeta primers. Profiling relied on immunoSEQ multiplex PCR, and the TCRdb table lists in-frame clones only, not all of them. Of about 140,000 clones listed, 61% are singletons. Sequenced material: PBMCs. The receptors shown here come from a male donor in good health and CMV-seronegative.

The rearrangement links TRBV11-2 to TRBJ2-3; 7 bases agree with TRBD2. The CDR3 has 14 amino acids. V lost 5 bases to trimming and J lost 0 bases; unmatched junction nucleotides: 2. Germline loops: CDR1 SGHAT, CDR2 FQNNGV. In nucleotides, the CDR3 is TGTGCCAGCAGCCGGGGGGTGAGCACAGATACGCAGTATTTT. Translated: CASSRGVSTDTQYF.

This clone is a singleton in its sample. CDR3 loop: CASSANGGYSPLHF. For the CDR3, the DNA is TGTGCCAGTAGTGCTAATGGCGGTTATTCACCCCTCCACTTT. V and J are TRBV19 and TRBJ1-6; D is unresolved. Between the trimmed V and J ends, which lost 5 bases and 8 bases, there was a span of 13 bases. CDR1 is LNHDA and CDR2 is SQIVND in the germline V gene (reference sequence). The CDR3 covers 14 residues. Based on the CDR3 plus reference TRBV19 and TRBJ1-6, the full variable domain is DGGITQSPKYLFRKEGQNVTLSCEQNLNHDAMYWYRQDPGQGLRLIYYSQIVNDFQKGDIAEGYSVSREKKESFPLTVTSAQKNPTAFYLCASSANGGYSPLHFGNGTRLTVT.

This chain joins TRBV7-9 and TRBJ1-6; D unclear. Trimming cost V 5 bases and J 8 bases, with 10 bases left between them. The CDR3 contains 13 residues. CDR1 is SEHNR and CDR2 is FQNEAQ in the germline V gene (reference sequence). The CDR3 protein is CASSPRADSPLHF. CDR3 sequence (DNA): TGTGCCAGCAGCCCCCGCGCGGATTCACCCCTCCACTTT.

The CDR3 sequence is CASSTGTGLTEAFF. The CDR3, as DNA: TGTGCCAGCAGTACCGGGACAGGGCTTACTGAAGCTTTCTTT. The chain is built from TRBV7-9 and TRBJ1-1; 9 bases map to TRBD1. This CDR3 contains 14 residues. J was trimmed by 5 bases and V by 6 bases; bases with no gene match: 7. Germline V gives CDR1 SEHNR, CDR2 FQNEAQ (reference sequence).

The V call is TRBV5-6, the J call TRBJ1-2; 7 bases fit TRBD1. This CDR3 comprises 15 residues. Germline V gene sequence: CDR1 SGHDT, CDR2 YYEEEE. V lost 0 bases, J lost 1 base, and 3 bases stayed unmatched. CDR3 nucleotides: TGTGCCAGCAGCTTGGGGGACAGCTTTAACTATGGCTACACCTTC. Its protein product is CASSLGDSFNYGYTF.

This clone appeared many times. V and J are TRBV7-6 and TRBJ2-1; TRBD1 matches 7 bases. Germline trimming cut 4 bases from V and 0 bases from J; bases unmatched to any gene: 3. This CDR3 has 15 residues. CDR1 SGHVS and CDR2 FNYEAQ come from the germline V gene. CDR3 DNA: TGTGCCAGCAGCTCGGGACAGAGCTCCTACAATGAGCAGTTCTTC. It encodes CASSSGQSSYNEQFF. Using reference TRBV7-6 and TRBJ2-1 for the parts outside the CDR3, the full variable domain is GAGVSQSPRYKVTKRGQDVALRCDPISGHVSLYWYRQALGQGPEFLTYFNYEAQQDKSGLPNDRFSAERPEGSISTLTIQRTEQRDSAMYRCASSSGQSSYNEQFFGPGTRLTVL.

V gene TRBV2 combines with J gene TRBJ1-5, with a tentative D call TRBD1 (5 bases). Germline V gene data show CDR1 as SNHLY and CDR2 as FYNNEI. The germline V and J ends were trimmed by 5 bases and 6 bases, with 20 bases remaining between them. This CDR3 has 16 residues. The CDR3 coding sequence is TGTGCCAGCAGTCCCGCTATGGTACAGGTTGGTCAGCCCCAGCATTTT. Protein: CASSPAMVQVGQPQHF.

The rearrangement uses TRBV7-3 and TRBJ2-3, with a weak D call TRBD2 (7 bases). CDR3 size: 13 residues. Trimming left V 4 bases short and J 8 bases short, with 13 bases between. CDR1 and CDR2 from the germline V gene are SGHTA and FQGTGA. The DNA for the CDR3 is TGTGCCAGCAGCTCTTACAGGGAGGGTACGCAGTATTTT. Its protein product is CASSSYREGTQYF.

CDR3 protein: CASSALGQGNQPQHF. For the CDR3, the DNA is TGTGCCAGCAGCGCTCTTGGACAGGGAAATCAGCCCCAGCATTTT. V is TRBV6-1 and J is TRBJ1-5; 8 nucleotides agree with TRBD1. With V trimmed by 6 bases and J by 4 bases, 8 bases remained unmatched. The V gene's germline CDR1 is MNHNS and CDR2 SASEGT. The CDR3 totals 15 residues.

The CDR3 sequence: CASHEGREWVYEQYF. CDR3 sequence (DNA): TGTGCCAGCCACGAGGGGAGGGAGTGGGTCTACGAGCAGTACTTC. The gene calls are TRBV6-1 and TRBJ2-7; 7 bases match TRBD2. Germline values: CDR1 MNHNS, CDR2 SASEGT. V trimming: 8 bases; J trimming: 3 bases; junction bases outside the gene matches: 13. This CDR3 comprises 15 residues.